This entry lists 16 T cell receptor beta chains sequenced from one sample in a study of control samples from healthy donors and cancer patients. Measured with immunoSEQ multiplex PCR; TCRdb has only the in-frame clones, and not every one. The sample includes over 150,000 clones, about 92% of them seen just once. The sequencing sample was made of blood. The receptors shown here come from a man aged 30 to 39 in good health.

This chain links TRBV7-8 with TRBJ1-1, with D perhaps TRBD1 (5 bases). In germline, CDR1 is SGHVS, CDR2 FQNEAQ. The ends were cut back, 6 bases at V and 4 bases at J, with 12 bases in the middle. This CDR3 comprises 13 residues. In nucleotides, the CDR3 is TGTGCCAGCAGACCCTGGGGGAGCACTGAAGCTTTCTTT. Translation: CASRPWGSTEAFF. Based on the CDR3 plus reference TRBV7-8 and TRBJ1-1, the full variable domain is GAGVSQSPRYKVAKRGQDVALRCDPISGHVSLFWYQQALGQGPEFLTYFQNEAQLDKSGLPSDRFFAERPEGSVSTLKIQRTQQEDSAVYLCASRPWGSTEAFFGQGTRLTVV.

The chain couples TRBV28 to TRBJ2-5; 11 bases align to TRBD2. V dropped 6 bases and J dropped 5; count of bases not matched to a gene: 8. CDR1 and CDR2 from the germline V gene are MDHEN and SYDVKM. The CDR3 has 15 amino acids. This CDR3 is CASRIAGGMVETQYF. The DNA for the CDR3 is TGTGCCAGCAGAATAGCGGGAGGGATGGTGGAGACCCAGTACTTC.

This rearrangement joins TRBV5-6 to TRBJ1-1; TRBD1 agrees at 7 bases. V lost 4 bases, J lost 10 bases, and 10 bases stayed unmatched. This CDR3 is built from 13 residues. Germline V CDR1 and CDR2: SGHDT, YYEEEE. CDR3 region: CASSVDRSSRAFF. CDR3 in DNA: TGTGCCAGCAGCGTGGACAGGTCGTCCCGAGCTTTCTTT.

In DNA form, the CDR3 reads TGTGCTAGTGGGGGAGGAGGGTTTTCGCCCCAGCATTTT. As protein: CASGGGGFSPQHF. The chain couples TRBV12-5 to TRBJ1-5; D is unclear. V gave up 6 bases and J gave up 9 bases, with 15 bases separating them. The CDR3 contains 13 residues. The V gene's germline CDR1 is LGHNT and CDR2 FRNRAP.

This chain connects TRBV27 to TRBJ2-7; 11 nucleotides agree with TRBD2. J gave up 3 bases and V 4 bases, and 5 bases lay outside the gene matches. Looked up from germline, CDR1 is MNHEY and CDR2 is SMNVEV (reference sequence). CDR3 length: 15 amino acids. The CDR3 region has the DNA TGTGCCAGCAGTTCAGGACTAGCGGGCCTCTACGAGCAGTACTTC. It is translated as CASSSGLAGLYEQYF.

This sequence joins TRBV5-1 and TRBJ1-1; 10 bases are a match to TRBD1. This CDR3 comprises 14 residues. Germline V CDR1 and CDR2: SGHRS, YFSETQ. V was clipped by 5 bases and J by 1 base; unmatched bases: 2. This CDR3 reads CASSRDRGNTEAFF. The CDR3 DNA reads TGCGCCAGCAGTAGGGACAGGGGGAACACTGAAGCTTTCTTT.

CDR3 amino acids: CASSLVGAKRSSGNTIYF. The CDR3 DNA follows: TGTGCCAGCAGCTTAGTGGGGGCAAAACGGAGCTCTGGAAACACCATATATTTT. J is TRBJ1-3 and V is TRBV7-6; possible D gene TRBD1, 6 bases. Germline lookup yields CDR1 SGHVS and CDR2 FNYEAQ. V lost 1 base and J lost 0, with 16 bases in between. The CDR3 runs 18 residues.

The chain links TRBV15 to TRBJ1-3, with D uncertain. The V and J ends lost 1 base and 8 bases respectively, with 9 bases between them. From germline, CDR1 is LNHNV and CDR2 YYDKDF (reference sequence). This CDR3 is built from 13 residues. CDR3 nucleotide sequence: TGTGCCACCAGCAGAGCTAAGGGAGACACCATATATTTT. Translating gives CATSRAKGDTIYF. Using reference TRBV15 and TRBJ1-3 for the parts outside the CDR3, the full variable domain is DAMVIQNPRYQVTQFGKPVTLSCSQTLNHNVMYWYQQKSSQAPKLLFHYYDKDFNNEADTPDNFQSRRPNTSFCFLDIRSPGLGDTAMYLCATSRAKGDTIYFGEGSWLTVV.

The CDR3 here is CATTQSLVNYGYTF. The CDR3 coding sequence is TGTGCCACCACCCAGAGTTTGGTTAACTATGGCTACACCTTC. This sequence joins TRBV15 and TRBJ1-2; D gene ambiguous. Looked up from germline, CDR1 is LNHNV and CDR2 is YYDKDF (reference sequence). The CDR3 contains 14 residues. V was cut by 7 bases and J by 1 base, with 13 bases left in between. Variable domain in full (rest from reference TRBV15 and TRBJ1-2): DAMVIQNPRYQVTQFGKPVTLSCSQTLNHNVMYWYQQKSSQAPKLLFHYYDKDFNNEADTPDNFQSRRPNTSFCFLDIRSPGLGDTAMYLCATTQSLVNYGYTFGSGTRLTVV.

As regards this clone: This specimen includes other DNA sequences encoding the same CDR3. The J gene is TRBJ2-2, the V gene TRBV11-3, with TRBD2 matching over 14 bases. V shed 8 bases, J shed 7 bases, and the junction held 9 bases outside the gene matches. CDR3 size: 16 residues. CDR1 SGHNT and CDR2 YENEEA come from the germline V gene. The CDR3: CASGRTSGGQGGELFF. In DNA, the CDR3 is TGTGCCAGCGGACGGACTAGCGGGGGGCAGGGCGGGGAGCTGTTTTTT.

This clone was counted once. V and J are TRBV27 and TRBJ2-2, with 7 bases identical to TRBD2. The CDR3 spans 14 residues. Germline V gene sequence: CDR1 MNHEY, CDR2 SMNVEV (reference sequence). V lost 7 bases, J lost 6 bases, and 8 bases stayed unmatched. The CDR3 reads CASTPPGGAGELFF. The CDR3 coding sequence is TGTGCCAGCACCCCCCCGGGAGGCGCCGGGGAGCTGTTTTTT.

The chain joins TRBV30 to TRBJ1-1, with D tentatively TRBD1 (5 bases). The CDR3 covers 13 residues. The germline V gene has CDR1 GTSNPN and CDR2 SVGIG (reference sequence). V gave up 8 bases and J gave up 0 bases, with 13 bases separating them. The CDR3 DNA follows: TGTGCCGTGGACACTCTAATGAACACTGAAGCTTTCTTT. Its translation: CAVDTLMNTEAFF.

This rearrangement joins TRBV19 to TRBJ1-5, with D unclear. The germline V and J ends were trimmed by 4 bases and 8 bases, with 9 bases remaining between them. CDR1 is LNHDA, CDR2 SQIVND, per germline (reference sequence). There are 12 residues in the CDR3. The CDR3 bases are TGTGCCAGTAGTAAGAGTAGGGAGCCCCAGCATTTT. Encoded protein: CASSKSREPQHF.

The chain joins TRBV19 to TRBJ2-2, with D possibly being TRBD1 or TRBD2 (5 bases each). The germline V gene has CDR1 LNHDA and CDR2 SQIVND (reference sequence). Trimming shortened V by 7 bases and J by 5 bases, and 17 bases separated the two germline ends. CDR3 length: 15 amino acids. The CDR3 nucleotides read TGTGCCAGTACTCCGGGACGGCTGGGGACCGGGGAGCTGTTTTTT. Its translation: CASTPGRLGTGELFF. Filled out from reference TRBV19 and TRBJ2-2, the complete variable domain reads DGGITQSPKYLFRKEGQNVTLSCEQNLNHDAMYWYRQDPGQGLRLIYYSQIVNDFQKGDIAEGYSVSREKKESFPLTVTSAQKNPTAFYLCASTPGRLGTGELFFGEGSRLTVL.

V is TRBV6-6 and J is TRBJ2-1, with a tentative D call TRBD1 (6 bases). CDR3 length: 13 amino acids. Germline CDR1 and CDR2: MNHNY and SVGAGI (reference sequence). The V end lost 0 bases, the J end lost 7 bases, and 7 bases lay between the germline ends. The CDR3 nucleotides read TGTGCCAGCAGTTACTCACAGGGAAATGAGCAGTTCTTC. Protein sequence: CASSYSQGNEQFF.

The CDR3 DNA reads TGTGCCAGCAGTTCGGCAGGGGGGAGTGAAAAACTGTTTTTT. Amino acids: CASSSAGGSEKLFF. The V gene is TRBV28, the J gene TRBJ1-4, with 7 bases aligning to TRBD1. The J segment lost 7 bases and the V segment lost 4 bases, leaving 6 bases of the junction unmatched. CDR3 length: 14 amino acids. The germline CDR1 and CDR2 sequences are MDHEN and SYDVKM.